This T cell receptor beta chain appears in the sequencing data of a study of T cell changes during pregnancy in multiple sclerosis. Using immunoSEQ multiplex PCR, the repertoire was profiled, and TCRdb retains in-frame clones only, with some absent. The profile shows 70,000 to 100,000 clones, about 93% of them singletons. CDR1 and CDR2 (germline): SQVTM, ANQGSEA. The CDR3 length is 14 residues. V was pared by 0 bases and J by 1 base, with 10 bases between. The chain employs TRBV29-1 and TRBJ2-7, with D possibly matching TRBD2 (5 bases). The input for sequencing was peripheral blood, taken in the first trimester of pregnancy. This receptor was taken from a female donor with multiple sclerosis, enrolled in a pregnancy study. CDR3 region: CSVEDMGGSYEQYF. The CDR3 nucleotides read TGCAGCGTTGAAGATATGGGCGGGTCCTACGAGCAGTACTTC.